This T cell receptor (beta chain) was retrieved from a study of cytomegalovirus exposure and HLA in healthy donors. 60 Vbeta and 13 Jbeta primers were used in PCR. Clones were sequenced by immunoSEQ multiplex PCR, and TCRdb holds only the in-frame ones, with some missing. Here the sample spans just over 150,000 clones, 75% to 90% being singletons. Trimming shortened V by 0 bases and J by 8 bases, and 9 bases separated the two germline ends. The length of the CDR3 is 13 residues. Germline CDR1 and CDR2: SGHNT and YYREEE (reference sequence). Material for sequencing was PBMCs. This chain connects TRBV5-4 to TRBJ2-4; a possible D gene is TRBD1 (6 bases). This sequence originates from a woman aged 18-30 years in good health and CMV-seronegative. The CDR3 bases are TGTGCCAGCAGCTTGGCAGGGGCGGACATTCAGTACTTC. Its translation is CASSLAGADIQYF.